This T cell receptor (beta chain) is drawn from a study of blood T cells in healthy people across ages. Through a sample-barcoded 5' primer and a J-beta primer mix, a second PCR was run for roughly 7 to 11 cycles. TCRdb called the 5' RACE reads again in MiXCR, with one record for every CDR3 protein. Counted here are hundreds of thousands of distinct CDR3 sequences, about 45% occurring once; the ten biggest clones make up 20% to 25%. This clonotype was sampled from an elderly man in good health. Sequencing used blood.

The CDR3 nucleotides read TGTGCCACCGGACAGGGGCCCTATGGCTACACCTTC. Protein: CATGQGPYGYTF. The chain combines TRBV15 with TRBJ1-2; 9 nucleotides align to TRBD1. There are 12 residues in the CDR3. CDR1 and CDR2 (germline): LNHNV, YYDKDF (reference sequence). With 8 bases clipped from V and 4 bases from J, the junction kept 2 bases outside the gene matches. The variable domain in full, with the rest retrieved from reference TRBV15 and TRBJ1-2, is DAMVIQNPRYQVTQFGKPVTLSCSQTLNHNVMYWYQQKSSQAPKLLFHYYDKDFNNEADTPDNFQSRRPNTSFCFLDIRSPGLGDTAMYLCATGQGPYGYTFGSGTRLTVV.